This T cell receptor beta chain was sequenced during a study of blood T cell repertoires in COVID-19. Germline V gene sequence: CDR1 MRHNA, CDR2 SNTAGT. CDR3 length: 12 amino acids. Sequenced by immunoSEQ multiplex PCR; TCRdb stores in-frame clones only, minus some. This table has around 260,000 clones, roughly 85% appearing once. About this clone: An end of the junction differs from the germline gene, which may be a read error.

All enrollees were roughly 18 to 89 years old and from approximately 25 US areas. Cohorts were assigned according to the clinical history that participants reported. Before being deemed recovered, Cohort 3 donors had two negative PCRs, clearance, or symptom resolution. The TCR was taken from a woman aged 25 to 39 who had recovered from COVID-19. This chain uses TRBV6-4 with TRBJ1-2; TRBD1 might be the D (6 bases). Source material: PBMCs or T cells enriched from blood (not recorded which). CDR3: CASKDSNDGYTF. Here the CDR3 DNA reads TGTGCCAGCAAGGACAGTAACGATGGCTACACCTTC.